The 15 T cell receptor beta chains in this list originate from one sample, sequenced in a study of T-cell reconstitution after alpha-beta-depleted transplantation in children. Molecular barcoding with unique molecular identifiers was used for the TCRbeta library. From the PCR reads, TCRdb called clonotypes with MiXCR, one entry per CDR3 protein. Here the sample spans about 610,000 distinct CDR3 sequences, about 10% being singletons. The sample here was PBMCs from the stem cell graft donor, taken from the stem cell graft. The source is a human donor who donated a stem cell graft to a child with acute myeloid leukemia.

This clonotype was counted many times. V usage is TRBV6-1 and J usage is TRBJ1-2; TRBD1 might be the D (5 bases). This CDR3 has 13 amino acids. V lost 6 bases and J 8 bases, leaving 16 bases between the germline ends. Germline CDR1 is MNHNS and CDR2 is SASEGT. DNA for the CDR3: TGTGCCAGCAGGCAACAGGACACCGGGGGCTACACCTTC. Amino acid sequence: CASRQQDTGGYTF.

This clonotype was seen only a few times. The chain employs TRBV4-3 and TRBJ1-6; the D gene is possibly TRBD1 (5 bases). The CDR3 is made up of 15 amino acids. Germline V gene lookup returns CDR1 LGHNA and CDR2 YSLEER. Trimming removed 0 bases at V and 9 bases at J, with 12 bases between. CDR3 nucleotides: TGCGCCAGCAGCCAAGAATCAGGGAGCAGTTCACCCCTCCACTTT. Residues: CASSQESGSSSPLHF.

The V gene is TRBV29-1, the J gene TRBJ2-1; possibly TRBD2 for D (6 bases). The CDR3 is 14 amino acids. Deletions cut 7 bases from V and 7 bases from J, with 20 bases between. In germline, CDR1 is SQVTM, CDR2 ANQGSEA. The CDR3 bases are TGCAGCGCCGGAATGGACTATGGGGTTAATGAGCAGTTCTTC. Its translation is CSAGMDYGVNEQFF.

The V call is TRBV24-1, the J call TRBJ2-7; 8 bases are a match to TRBD2. This CDR3 contains 16 residues. Germline lookup yields CDR1 KGHDR and CDR2 SFDVKD. The trim removed 3 bases at V and 4 bases at J, leaving 10 bases unmatched. The CDR3: CATSDLEREIVYEQYF. In DNA, the CDR3 is TGTGCCACCAGTGATCTAGAGCGGGAGATAGTATACGAGCAGTACTTC.

V usage is TRBV30 and J usage is TRBJ2-6; tentatively, D is TRBD1 (6 bases). V lost 3 bases, J lost 2 bases, and 8 bases lay in between. CDR1 is GTSNPN and CDR2 is SVGIG in the germline V gene (reference sequence). CDR3 size: 14 residues. The DNA of the CDR3 is TGTGCCTGGAGCAACAGGGCTGGGGCCAACGTCCTGACTTTC. Translation: CAWSNRAGANVLTF.

The chain employs TRBV14 and TRBJ2-1; no definite D call. The V end was cut by 2 bases, the J end by 4 bases, with 9 bases between. This CDR3 is 14 amino acids long. Germline CDR1 SGHDN, CDR2 FVKESK. In nucleotides, the CDR3 is TGTGCCAGCAGCCAATTTCAAATATACAATGAGCAGTTCTTC. Encoded protein: CASSQFQIYNEQFF.

The table lists this clonotype with a few counts. The J gene is TRBJ1-5, the V gene TRBV5-5; D remains ambiguous. V was shortened by 4 bases and J by 0 bases, with 11 bases between the two germline ends. The germline gives CDR1 SGHKS, CDR2 YYEKEE (reference sequence). This CDR3 spans 15 amino acids. As DNA, the CDR3 is TGTGCCAGCAGCCCCCTTGGGATTAGCAATCAGCCCCAGCATTTT. Amino acid sequence: CASSPLGISNQPQHF.

The rearrangement links TRBV20-1 to TRBJ2-2, with 12 nucleotides matching TRBD1. The germline CDR1 and CDR2 sequences are DFQATT and SNEGSKA (reference sequence). This CDR3 region has 14 residues. Trimming removed 6 bases from V and 8 bases from J; junction bases left unmatched: 7. CDR3 sequence (DNA): TGCAGTGCAACCGGGACAGGGGGCGCGGGGGAGCTGTTTTTT. It is translated as CSATGTGGAGELFF.

The rearrangement uses TRBV7-9 and TRBJ2-2; 10 bases map to TRBD1. This CDR3 is built from 16 residues. V lost 5 bases to trimming and J lost 6 bases; unmatched junction nucleotides: 9. Germline V gives CDR1 SEHNR, CDR2 FQNEAQ (reference sequence). CDR3: CASSRQTGGGSGELFF. CDR3 DNA: TGTGCCAGCAGCCGACAGACAGGGGGCGGCTCCGGGGAGCTGTTTTTT.

The chain uses TRBV6-1 and TRBJ1-5; the match to TRBD1 covers 7 bases. The ends lost 6 bases at V and 8 bases at J; junction bases unmatched: 10. CDR1 and CDR2 (germline): MNHNS, SASEGT. The CDR3 is made up of 14 amino acids. The CDR3 reads CASSLKGQSKPQHF. In DNA, the CDR3 is TGTGCCAGCAGCCTCAAGGGACAGTCTAAGCCCCAGCATTTT.

The chain carries TRBV4-1 and TRBJ2-1, with D perhaps being TRBD1 or TRBD2 (5 bases each). Trimming cost V 4 bases and J 7 bases, with 20 bases left between them. Germline loops: CDR1 MGHRA, CDR2 YSYEKL. The CDR3 has 16 residues. CDR3 protein: CASSPLGTTLGNEQFF. The CDR3 DNA follows: TGCGCCAGCAGCCCTCTCGGGACCACTCTTGGGAATGAGCAGTTCTTC.

There are a few counts of this clonotype. The chain links TRBV20-1 to TRBJ2-1; 10 positions agree with TRBD2. This CDR3 is 17 amino acids long. V lost 2 bases, J lost 3 bases, and 10 bases stayed unmatched. Germline CDR1 is DFQATT and CDR2 is SNEGSKA (reference sequence). Here the CDR3 reads CSARQLAGARNYNEQFF. CDR3 DNA: TGCAGTGCTAGACAGCTAGCGGGGGCCCGAAACTACAATGAGCAGTTCTTC.

This clonotype showed up many times. The chain recombines TRBV28 with TRBJ1-6; TRBD1 matches at 10 bases. The germline CDR1 and CDR2 sequences are MDHEN and SYDVKM. V was pared by 4 bases and J by 10 bases, with 7 bases of the junction left unmatched. The CDR3 totals 15 residues. CDR3 loop: CASSSPGTGVSPLHF. As DNA, the CDR3 is TGTGCCAGCAGTTCCCCCGGGACAGGGGTCTCACCCCTCCACTTT.

Only a few counts were recorded for this clonotype. Written as DNA, the CDR3 is TGTGCCAGTAGTATCGTAGGGGGAGAGACCCAGTACTTC. Encoded protein: CASSIVGGETQYF. The chain joins TRBV19 to TRBJ2-5; D is possibly TRBD1 (6 bases). The V gene's germline CDR1 is LNHDA and CDR2 SQIVND (reference sequence). Trimming shortened V by 3 bases and J by 4 bases, and 9 bases separated the two germline ends. This CDR3 is 13 amino acids long. Supplemented by reference TRBV19 and TRBJ2-5, the full variable domain reads DGGITQSPKYLFRKEGQNVTLSCEQNLNHDAMYWYRQDPGQGLRLIYYSQIVNDFQKGDIAEGYSVSREKKESFPLTVTSAQKNPTAFYLCASSIVGGETQYFGPGTRLLVL.

This sequence joins TRBV7-9 and TRBJ1-1; the D is unclear. Germline V gene lookup returns CDR1 SEHNR and CDR2 FQNEAQ (reference sequence). Trimming cost V 5 bases and J 3 bases, with 13 bases left between them. The CDR3 loop spans 14 amino acids. The CDR3 DNA reads as TGTGCCAGCAGCGCCGACCCCCAACACACTGAAGCTTTCTTT. Translated, it gives CASSADPQHTEAFF.